This T cell receptor (beta chain) was captured in a study of shared clonotypes between healthy human individuals. As to this clone: Its cognate antigen is unknown.

Terminally differentiated effector memory CD45RA+ cells were excluded from the naive CD8 cells, which were CD45RO-negative and positively selected for CCR7. The repertoire was sequenced with immunoSEQ multiplex PCR; TCRdb's copy has only in-frame clones and lacks some. The sample records roughly 550,000 clones, around 95% being singletons. Study observations and caveats: Sampling covered blood only; tissue repertoires likely differ. Generally, naive subsets (rather than memory subsets) showed larger estimated richness. Clonotypes shared by all four donors outscored non-shared clonotypes in generation probability. With few donors, the genetic and exposure-history diversity represented was limited.

V dropped 2 bases and J dropped 3 bases, with 13 bases sitting between them. Looked up from germline, CDR1 is MNHEY and CDR2 is SVGAGI. The CDR3 runs 15 residues. The TCR was taken from a woman aged 25 to 45 in good health. Input material: naive CD8+ T cells sorted from blood. J is TRBJ2-5 and V is TRBV6-5; D might be TRBD1 (5 bases). The CDR3 bases are TGTGCCAGCAGTTACGTACAGGACCCGAAAGAGACCCAGTACTTC. Protein: CASSYVQDPKETQYF.